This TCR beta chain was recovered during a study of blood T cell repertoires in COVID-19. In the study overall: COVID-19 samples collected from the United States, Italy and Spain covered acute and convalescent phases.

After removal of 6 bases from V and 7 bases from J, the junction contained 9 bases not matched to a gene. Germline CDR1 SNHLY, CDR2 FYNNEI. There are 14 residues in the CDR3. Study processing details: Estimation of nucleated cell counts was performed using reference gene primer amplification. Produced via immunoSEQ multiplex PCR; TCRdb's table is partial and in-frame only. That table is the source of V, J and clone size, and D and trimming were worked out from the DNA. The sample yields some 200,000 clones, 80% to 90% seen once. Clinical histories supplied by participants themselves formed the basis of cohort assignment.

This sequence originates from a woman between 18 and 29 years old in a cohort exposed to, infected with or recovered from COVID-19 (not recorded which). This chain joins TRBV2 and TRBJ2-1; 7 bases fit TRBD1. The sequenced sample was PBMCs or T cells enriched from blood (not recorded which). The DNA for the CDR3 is TGTGCCAGCAGCTATTCCGGGACAGTGAATGAGCAGTTCTTC. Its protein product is CASSYSGTVNEQFF. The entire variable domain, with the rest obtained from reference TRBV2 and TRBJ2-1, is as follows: EPEVTQTPSHQVTQMGQEVILRCVPISNHLYFYWYRQILGQKVEFLVSFYNNEISEKSEIFDDQFSVERPDGSNFTLKIRSTKLEDSAMYFCASSYSGTVNEQFFGPGTRLTVL.